This note documents a single T cell receptor (beta chain) sequence. Its specificity is not known. Germline CDR1 is SGHVS and CDR2 is FQNEAQ. The CDR3 loop spans 17 amino acids. The data are from a study of blood T cells in healthy people across ages. Study-level results: Changes in expanded clonotypes were possibly confounded, as the CMV status of donors was unknown. Relative to aged donors, long-lived donors carried more naive CD4+ cells and displayed higher diversity.

A J-beta primer mix and a sample-barcoded 5' primer were used in a second PCR of roughly 7 to 12 cycles. TCRdb processed the 5' RACE reads anew with MiXCR; each CDR3 protein has one entry. The repertoire has over 1,500,000 distinct CDR3 sequences, roughly 52% of them found once; the top ten carry 2.1%. The sequenced material came from blood. V and J are TRBV7-8 and TRBJ2-4; the D is unclear. The J call may be in error: the DNA end matches TRBJ2-5 better. The receptor was derived from a woman aged 40 to 55 in good health. CDR3 DNA sequence: TGTGCCAGCAGCTCACACCCTACTACAGCCGGTGGGGAGACCCAGTACTTC. Its protein product is CASSSHPTTAGGETQYF.